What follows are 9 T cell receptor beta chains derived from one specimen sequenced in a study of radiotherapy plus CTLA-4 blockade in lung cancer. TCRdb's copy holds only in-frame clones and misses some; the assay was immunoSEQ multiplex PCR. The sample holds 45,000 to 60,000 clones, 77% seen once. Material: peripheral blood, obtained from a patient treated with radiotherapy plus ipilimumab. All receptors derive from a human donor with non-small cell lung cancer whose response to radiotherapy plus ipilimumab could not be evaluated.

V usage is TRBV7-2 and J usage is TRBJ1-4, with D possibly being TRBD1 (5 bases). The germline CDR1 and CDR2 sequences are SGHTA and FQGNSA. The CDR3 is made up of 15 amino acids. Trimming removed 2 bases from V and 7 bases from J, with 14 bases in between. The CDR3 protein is CASSLSQGGGEKLFF. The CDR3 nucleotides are TGTGCCAGCAGCTTAAGTCAGGGCGGGGGTGAAAAACTGTTTTTT.

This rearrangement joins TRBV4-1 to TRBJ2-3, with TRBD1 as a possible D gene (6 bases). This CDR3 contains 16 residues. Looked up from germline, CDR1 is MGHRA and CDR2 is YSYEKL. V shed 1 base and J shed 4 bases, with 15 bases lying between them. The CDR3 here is CASSQGQAFRADTQYF. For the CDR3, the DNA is TGCGCCAGCAGCCAAGGACAGGCCTTCCGGGCAGATACGCAGTATTTT.

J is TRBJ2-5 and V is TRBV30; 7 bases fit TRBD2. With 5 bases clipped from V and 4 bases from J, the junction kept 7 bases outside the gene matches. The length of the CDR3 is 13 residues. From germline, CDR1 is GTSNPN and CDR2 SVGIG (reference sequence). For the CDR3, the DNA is TGTGCCTGGGGATGGCGGGGGTCAGAGACCCAGTACTTC. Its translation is CAWGWRGSETQYF.

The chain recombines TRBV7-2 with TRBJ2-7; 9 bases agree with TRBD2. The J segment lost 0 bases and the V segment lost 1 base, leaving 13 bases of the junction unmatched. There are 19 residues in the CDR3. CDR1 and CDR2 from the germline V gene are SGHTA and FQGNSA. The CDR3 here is CASSLVSGRLPPGSYEQYF. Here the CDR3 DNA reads TGTGCCAGCAGCTTAGTCAGCGGGAGGCTCCCCCCCGGCTCCTACGAGCAGTACTTC.

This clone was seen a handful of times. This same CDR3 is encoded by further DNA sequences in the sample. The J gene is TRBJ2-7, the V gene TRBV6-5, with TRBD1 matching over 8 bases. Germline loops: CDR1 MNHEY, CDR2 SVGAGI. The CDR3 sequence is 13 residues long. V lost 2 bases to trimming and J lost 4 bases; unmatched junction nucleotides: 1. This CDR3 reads CASSYRQGYEQYF. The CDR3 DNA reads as TGTGCCAGCAGTTACCGACAGGGGTACGAGCAGTACTTC.

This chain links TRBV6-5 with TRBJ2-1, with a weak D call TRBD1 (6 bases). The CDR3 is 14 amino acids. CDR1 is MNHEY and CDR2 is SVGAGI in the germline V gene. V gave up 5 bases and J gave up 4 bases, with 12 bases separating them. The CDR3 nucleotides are TGTGCCAGCAGTACGGGCCAGGGGTACAATGAGCAGTTCTTC. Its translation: CASSTGQGYNEQFF.

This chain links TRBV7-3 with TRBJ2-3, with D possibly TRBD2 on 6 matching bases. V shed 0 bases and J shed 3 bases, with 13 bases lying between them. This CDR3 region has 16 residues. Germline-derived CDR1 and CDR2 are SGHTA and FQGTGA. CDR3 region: CASSLTPGLKTDTQYF. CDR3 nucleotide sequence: TGTGCCAGCAGCTTAACGCCGGGACTTAAGACAGATACGCAGTATTTT.

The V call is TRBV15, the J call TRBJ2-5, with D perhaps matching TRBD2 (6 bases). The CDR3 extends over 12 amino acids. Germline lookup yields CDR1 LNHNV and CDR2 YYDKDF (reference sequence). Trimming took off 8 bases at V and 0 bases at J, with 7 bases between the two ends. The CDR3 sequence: CATSGDQETQYF. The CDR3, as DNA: TGTGCCACCTCGGGGGACCAAGAGACCCAGTACTTC.

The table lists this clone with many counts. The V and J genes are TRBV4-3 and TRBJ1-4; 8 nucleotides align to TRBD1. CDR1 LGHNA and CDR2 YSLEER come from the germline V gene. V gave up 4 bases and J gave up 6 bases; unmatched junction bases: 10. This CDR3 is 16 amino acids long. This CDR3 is CASSRKGQGAYEKLFF. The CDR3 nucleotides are TGCGCCAGCAGCCGCAAAGGCCAGGGGGCGTATGAAAAACTGTTTTTT.